Sequencing of this T cell receptor (beta chain) was carried out in a study of blood T cells in healthy people across ages. Samples each had at least 6 micrograms of total RNA extracted. This clonotype was counted at least ten times. The length of the CDR3 is 16 residues. Looked up from germline, CDR1 is MNHNY and CDR2 is SVGAGI (reference sequence). V was trimmed by 1 base and J by 0 bases, leaving 11 bases between them. Together with a sample-barcoded 5' primer, a J-beta primer mix was included in a second PCR lasting roughly 6 to 12 cycles. TCRdb reprocessed the 5' RACE reads with MiXCR, giving one entry per CDR3 protein. The sample includes about 640,000 distinct CDR3 sequences, approximately 30% of them seen just once.

The sequence came from a woman over 75 in good health. The chain combines TRBV6-6 with TRBJ2-3; D might be TRBD1 (5 bases). Sequencing input: blood. The CDR3 loop is CASSYLRQGSTDTQYF. The CDR3 region has the DNA TGTGCCAGCAGTTACTTGAGGCAGGGTAGCACAGATACGCAGTATTTT.